Only one count was recorded for the clone carrying this T cell receptor beta chain. The same CDR3 is also encoded by other DNA sequences in this sample. The sample comes from a study of shared clonotypes between healthy human individuals. Study context: The donors, two women and a few men, were aged 18 to 49.

CDR3 size: 13 residues. Germline V lookup: CDR1 WNHNN, CDR2 SYGVQD (reference sequence). Trimming cost V 4 bases and J 5 bases, with 8 bases left between them. Terminally differentiated effector memory CD45RA+ cells were excluded by CCR7 positive selection of CD45RO-negative cells. Using immunoSEQ multiplex PCR, the repertoire was profiled, and TCRdb retains in-frame clones only, with some absent. Of around 2,000,000 clones listed, approximately 94% are singletons. The sample taken for sequencing was naive CD8+ T cells from PBMCs. This sequence joins TRBV10-1 and TRBJ2-2; D not certain. This clonotype was sampled from a man younger than 35 in good health. Some clones in this sample may be carry-over from other donors' samples. CDR3 in amino acids: CASSAGVTGELFF. CDR3 bases: TGCGCCAGCAGTGCCGGAGTTACCGGGGAGCTGTTTTTT.